This TCR beta chain was profiled in a study of cytomegalovirus exposure and HLA in healthy donors. About the study: Among the approximately 410 genotyped donors, approximately 80% were placed in the Caucasian-associated ancestry cluster. Study-wide results and caveats: There were 150 or so TCR beta chains listed as cytomegalovirus-associated. Indistinguishability led to the exclusion of some V segments, TRBV6-2 and TRBV6-3 included.

The PCR used 60 Vbeta and 13 Jbeta primers. Per the study methods: In a later analysis, of 79 million or so unique beta chains, approximately 10 million appeared in at least two donors. Using immunoSEQ multiplex PCR, the repertoire was profiled, and TCRdb retains in-frame clones only, with some absent. V, J and clone size were drawn from that table, and D and trimming were deduced from the DNA. The sample carries roughly 190,000 clones, approximately 80% recorded once. Comments on this clone: Its antigen is still unknown.

V was clipped by 0 bases and J by 2 bases, with 13 bases between them. The CDR3 extends over 16 amino acids. Germline CDR1 is MGHRA and CDR2 is YSYEKL. The sequence was obtained from a woman in her 50s in good health and CMV-seropositive. Sequencing input: PBMCs. The V and J genes are TRBV4-1 and TRBJ2-5; D gene unclear. The CDR3: CASSQDRSLLQETQYF. The CDR3 coding sequence is TGCGCCAGCAGCCAAGATCGATCTTTGCTACAAGAGACCCAGTACTTC.